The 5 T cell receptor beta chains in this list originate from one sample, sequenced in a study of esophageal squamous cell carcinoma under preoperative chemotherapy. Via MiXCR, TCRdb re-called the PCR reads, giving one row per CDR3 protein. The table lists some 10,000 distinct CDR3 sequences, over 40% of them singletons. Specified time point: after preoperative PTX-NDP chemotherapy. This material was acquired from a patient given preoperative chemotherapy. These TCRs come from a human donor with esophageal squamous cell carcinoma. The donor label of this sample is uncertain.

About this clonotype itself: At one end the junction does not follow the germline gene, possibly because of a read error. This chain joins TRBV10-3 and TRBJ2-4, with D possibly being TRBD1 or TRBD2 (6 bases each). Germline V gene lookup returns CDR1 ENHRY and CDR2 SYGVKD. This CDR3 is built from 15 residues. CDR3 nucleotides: TGTGGCGCGGGTGACGGGGGCCGGGGGAAAGACATCCAGTACTTC. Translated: CGAGDGGRGKDIQYF.

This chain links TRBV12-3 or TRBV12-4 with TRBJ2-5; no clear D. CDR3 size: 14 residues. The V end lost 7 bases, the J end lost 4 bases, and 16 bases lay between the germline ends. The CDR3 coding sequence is TGTGCCAGCAACGGGCCGGAAAGCACAGAGACCCAGTACTTC. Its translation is CASNGPESTETQYF.

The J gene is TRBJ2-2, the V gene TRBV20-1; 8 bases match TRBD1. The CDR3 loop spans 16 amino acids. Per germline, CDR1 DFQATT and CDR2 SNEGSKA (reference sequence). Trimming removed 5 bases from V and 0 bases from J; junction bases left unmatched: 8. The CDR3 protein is CSAEHRGATNTGELFF. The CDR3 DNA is TGCAGTGCTGAACACAGGGGGGCAACGAACACCGGGGAGCTGTTTTTT.

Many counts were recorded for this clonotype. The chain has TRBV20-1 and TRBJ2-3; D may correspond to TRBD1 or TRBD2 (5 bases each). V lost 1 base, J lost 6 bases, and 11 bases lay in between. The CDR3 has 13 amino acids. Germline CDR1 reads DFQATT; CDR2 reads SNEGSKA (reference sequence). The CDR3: CSARGPRGDTQYF. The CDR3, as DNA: TGCAGTGCTAGAGGACCGAGGGGTGATACGCAGTATTTT.

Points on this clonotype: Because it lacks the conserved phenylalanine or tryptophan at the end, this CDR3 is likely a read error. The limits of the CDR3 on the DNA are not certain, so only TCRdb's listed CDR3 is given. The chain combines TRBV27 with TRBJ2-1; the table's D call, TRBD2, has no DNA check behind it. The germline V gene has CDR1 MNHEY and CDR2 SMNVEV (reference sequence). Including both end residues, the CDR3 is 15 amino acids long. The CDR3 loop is CASSPIYNSPLHFGN.